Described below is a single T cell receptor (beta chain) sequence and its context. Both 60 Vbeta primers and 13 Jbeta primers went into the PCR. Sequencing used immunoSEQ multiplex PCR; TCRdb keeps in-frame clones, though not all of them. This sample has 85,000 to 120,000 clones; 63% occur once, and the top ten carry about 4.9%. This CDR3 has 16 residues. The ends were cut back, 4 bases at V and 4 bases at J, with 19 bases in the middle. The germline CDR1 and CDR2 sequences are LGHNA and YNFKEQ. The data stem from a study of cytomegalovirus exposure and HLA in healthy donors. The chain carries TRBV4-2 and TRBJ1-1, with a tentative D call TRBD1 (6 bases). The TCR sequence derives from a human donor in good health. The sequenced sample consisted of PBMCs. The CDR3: CASSPSWRGQGTEAFF. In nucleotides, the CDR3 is TGTGCCAGCAGCCCCAGCTGGCGGGGGCAGGGCACTGAAGCTTTCTTT.